This T cell receptor (beta chain) was identified in a study of cytomegalovirus exposure and HLA in healthy donors. Study details: Assignment to the Caucasian-associated ancestry cluster applied to 81% of the approximately 360 genotyped donors.

The CDR3 contains 12 residues. CDR1 and CDR2 from the germline V gene are KGHSH and LQKENI. Trimming shortened V by 3 bases and J by 7 bases, and 9 bases separated the two germline ends. This clone was counted between two and nine times. This PCR relied on a set of 60 Vbeta primers and 13 Jbeta primers. Profiling relied on immunoSEQ multiplex PCR, and the TCRdb table lists in-frame clones only, not all of them. The sample holds under 200,000 clones, around three quarters seen once. The sequence was collected from a man between 40 and 49 years old in good health and CMV-seronegative. The J gene is TRBJ2-5, the V gene TRBV18; no firm D call. Sequencing input: PBMCs. The CDR3 sequence is CASSPVQATQYF. The CDR3 DNA reads TGTGCCAGCTCACCGGTCCAGGCGACCCAGTACTTC.